These 5 T cell receptor beta chains were all obtained from the same sample, sequenced in a study of blood T cell repertoires in COVID-19. TCRdb's table, derived via immunoSEQ multiplex PCR, lists solely in-frame clones and lacks some. This table holds some 87,000 clones, roughly 80% found once. The sample taken for sequencing was peripheral blood. The receptors stem from a man at least 80 years old with active or convalescent COVID-19.

The chain employs TRBV2 and TRBJ2-7; the D gene is possibly TRBD2 (6 bases). V was clipped by 5 bases and J by 0 bases, with 11 bases between them. This CDR3 is built from 14 residues. Germline assignment: CDR1 SNHLY and CDR2 FYNNEI. CDR3 sequence: CASSRDSSSYEQYF. The DNA for the CDR3 is TGTGCCAGCAGTAGGGACTCGAGCTCCTACGAGCAGTACTTC.

The chain joins TRBV18 to TRBJ1-2; maybe TRBD1 (5 bases). V lost 5 bases and J 7 bases, leaving 14 bases between the germline ends. The CDR3 length is 13 residues. The germline CDR1 and CDR2 sequences are KGHSH and LQKENI. This chain's CDR3 is CASSKQDVIGYTF. CDR3 DNA: TGTGCCAGCTCAAAACAGGACGTAATTGGCTACACCTTC.

V usage is TRBV21-1 and J usage is TRBJ1-5. TRBV21-1 is deemed a pseudogene. CDR3 length equals 16 residues. The DNA of the CDR3 is TGTGCCAGCAGCGCCAGGTGGGGGGAGAACAATCAGCCCCAGCATTTT. It specifies CASSARWGENNQPQHF.

The chain has TRBV19 and TRBJ2-5; TRBD2 aligns across 15 bases. The V gene's germline CDR1 is LNHDA and CDR2 SQIVND (reference sequence). V was pared by 7 bases and J by 5 bases, with 8 bases of the junction left unmatched. This CDR3 region has 16 residues. The CDR3 loop reads CASNPGLAGGKETQYF. The CDR3 region has the DNA TGTGCCAGTAACCCGGGACTAGCGGGGGGAAAGGAGACCCAGTACTTC.

This chain uses TRBV9 with TRBJ2-5; D gene ambiguous. The V gene's germline CDR1 is SGDLS and CDR2 YYNGEE. The CDR3 loop spans 12 amino acids. The V and J ends lost 3 bases and 2 bases respectively, with 5 bases between them. The CDR3 sequence: CASSGTQETQYF. The CDR3 nucleotides read TGTGCCAGCAGCGGAACACAAGAGACCCAGTACTTC.